The rows below give T cell receptor beta chains drawn from one sample of a study of a mutant IDH1 vaccine in newly diagnosed glioma. Some clones are missing from TCRdb's copy, which holds only in-frame ones; the method was immunoSEQ multiplex PCR. The sample gives 45,000 to 55,000 clones, 76% of which show up once; 12% is in the top ten. Their target antigens are unknown. The specimen comprised PBMCs, sampled from a glioma patient whose treatment included an IDH1 peptide vaccine. The source is a man aged 40-50 years with glioma. The CDR3 runs from the conserved cysteine through the conserved F or W.

>TRBV7-9|TRBJ1-1
CASSLGGRNTEAFF
>TRBV7-9|TRBJ1-4
CASSHGSAATNEKLFF
>TRBV10-1|TRBJ1-1
CAADRDLPEAFF
>TRBV10-3|TRBJ1-1
CAISELETNTEAFF
>TRBV5-1|TRBJ2-3
CASSQGTSGQSTDTQYF
>TRBV7-9|TRBJ2-1
CASSFLAGYNEQFF
>TRBV19|TRBJ2-1
CASRILAGVGNEQFF
>TRBV28|TRBJ1-2
CASSSDSTGNYGYTF
>TRBV6-5|TRBJ2-1
CASRRNQGPYNEQFF
>TRBV7-7|TRBJ2-3
CASSLGAGADTQYF
>TRBV10-1|TRBJ2-2
CASSTSTGTGIGELFF
>TRBV11-3|TRBJ2-1
CASATRNEQFF
>TRBV5-1|TRBJ2-1
CASSLRQGGEQFF
>TRBV5-6|TRBJ1-2
CASSLWDRVIYGYTF
>TRBV7-2|TRBJ2-4
CASSSRSGGFGNIQYF
>TRBV19|TRBJ2-3
CASSPSGRGRDTQYF
>TRBV2|TRBJ1-2
CASREFYGYTF
>TRBV6-5|TRBJ1-5
CASSGPGGNQPQHF
>TRBV7-2|TRBJ1-5
CASSLETGQNQPQHF
>TRBV11-3|TRBJ2-5
CASSSRTSGSETQYF
>TRBV7-7|TRBJ2-5
CASTDSPGSETQYF
>TRBV19|TRBJ1-4
CASSMSMANEKLFF
>TRBV7-9|TRBJ2-3
CAISSSGSMDTQYF
>TRBV6-1|TRBJ2-7
CASSEWGEQYF